At least ten counts were recorded for the clone carrying this TCR beta chain. CDR3 length: 13 amino acids. Germline lookup yields CDR1 MNHEY and CDR2 SVGAGI. The V gene lost 5 bases and the J gene lost 8 bases, with 15 bases spanning the gap. Primed by a sample-barcoded 5' primer and a J-beta primer mix, a second PCR proceeded for about 6 to 12 cycles. TCRdb reanalysed the 5' RACE reads using MiXCR and keeps one entry per CDR3 protein. The data contain 550,000 to 800,000 distinct CDR3 sequences, about a third of them singletons. These data come from a study of blood T cells in healthy people across ages.

Sequenced: blood. The gene calls are TRBV6-5 and TRBJ1-2, with D possibly matching TRBD1 (5 bases). The TCR sequence derives from an elderly woman in good health. DNA of the CDR3: TGTGCCAGCAGTCCGGGGCCGAGGTCCGGCTACACCTTC. Its protein product is CASSPGPRSGYTF.